This TCR beta chain was captured by sequencing in a study of shared clonotypes between healthy human individuals. Study overall: Each donor had three CD4 naive, three CD4 memory, two CD8 naive and one CD8 memory plate. The study, taken as a whole, reports: Naive subsets tended to show greater estimated richness than memory subsets. Generation of non-shared clonotypes was less probable than generation of clonotypes shared by all four donors.

The repertoire was sequenced with immunoSEQ multiplex PCR; TCRdb's copy has only in-frame clones and lacks some. The sample carries 550,000 to 850,000 clones, about 74% recorded once. A remark on this clone: What it binds is unknown.

CD4+ cells were split into CD45RA+ naive and CD45RA-negative memory subsets. The CDR3 has 15 amino acids. The germline V gene has CDR1 WSHSY and CDR2 SAAADI. The V end lost 2 bases, the J end lost 5 bases, and 12 bases lay between the germline ends. Material for sequencing was memory CD4+ T cells sorted from blood. Subset noted: CD45RA-negative fraction. The receptor was derived from a woman aged 30 to 39 in good health. The chain links TRBV10-2 to TRBJ2-2; D may match TRBD1 or TRBD2 (7 bases each). This CDR3 reads CASSERRGGTGELFF. Here the CDR3 DNA reads TGCGCCAGCAGTGAGCGCAGGGGGGGAACCGGGGAGCTGTTTTTT.